The 17 T cell receptor beta chains below come from one sample, sequenced in a study of OX40 agonist ivuxolimab in advanced cancers. Library creation used the immunoSEQ multiplex PCR assay. TCRdb took over this immuneACCESS table, retaining in-frame rearrangements with V and J assigned. Such tables are incomplete; in checked studies, under half of the missing clones stem from an unresolved V gene, and the remainder is unexplained. The sample table contains tens of thousands of clones; only one count was recorded for approximately 73% of them. The ten top clones hold 15% to 20% of the sample. Sequencing was performed on CD4+ or CD8+ T cells sorted from blood, taken in a trial of the OX40 agonist ivuxolimab. These receptors were collected from an adult with an advanced solid tumor such as melanoma, head and neck, liver or kidney cancer.

This chain joins TRBV5-6 and TRBJ2-7; unclear D gene. CDR3 size: 13 residues. Trimming shortened V by 2 bases and J by 0 bases, and 6 bases separated the two germline ends. Looked up from germline, CDR1 is SGHDT and CDR2 is YYEEEE. CDR3 in DNA: TGTGCCAGCAGCTTTGAAATCTCCTACGAGCAGTACTTC. This codes for CASSFEISYEQYF. Supplemented by reference TRBV5-6 and TRBJ2-7, the full variable domain reads DAGVTQSPTHLIKTRGQQVTLRCSPKSGHDTVSWYQQALGQGPQFIFQYYEEEERQRGNFPDRFSGHQFPNYSSELNVNALLLGDSALYLCASSFEISYEQYFGPGTRLTVT.

This clone has a handful of counts. CDR3 protein: CASSLGTGDNEKLFF. The DNA for the CDR3 is TGTGCCAGCAGCTTAGGGACAGGGGATAATGAAAAACTGTTTTTT. The chain employs TRBV7-9 and TRBJ1-4, with TRBD1 identical over 9 bases. Per the germline V gene, CDR1 is SEHNR and CDR2 is FQNEAQ (reference sequence). The CDR3 extends over 15 amino acids. Losses at the gene ends were 1 base for V and 4 bases for J; bases not matched to a gene: 1.

This clone was detected only a few times. The CDR3 here is CASSLKTSGYEQYF. CDR3 in DNA: TGTGCCAGCAGCTTAAAGACTAGCGGCTACGAGCAGTACTTC. V is TRBV5-6 and J is TRBJ2-7, with 9 bases fitting TRBD2. CDR1 SGHDT and CDR2 YYEEEE come from the germline V gene. Germline trimming cut 2 bases from V and 3 bases from J; bases unmatched to any gene: 3. The CDR3 is 14 residues long.

The chain has TRBV28 and TRBJ2-2, with 10 bases that match TRBD1. The CDR3 is made up of 17 amino acids. The germline gives CDR1 MDHEN, CDR2 SYDVKM. V lost 5 bases to trimming and J lost 3 bases; unmatched junction nucleotides: 9. The CDR3 reads CASSGDDRGRHTGELFF. The DNA of the CDR3 is TGTGCCAGCAGTGGGGACGACAGGGGGCGTCACACCGGGGAGCTGTTTTTT.

The J gene is TRBJ1-2, the V gene TRBV25-1; TRBD1 matches 8 bases. The CDR3 extends over 13 amino acids. With 8 bases clipped from V and 1 base from J, the junction kept 3 bases outside the gene matches. Germline V gives CDR1 MGHDK, CDR2 SYGVNS. CDR3 coding DNA: TGTGCCAGCGGGACAGGAAATAACTATGGCTACACCTTC. Translated, it gives CASGTGNNYGYTF.

In this sample, this clone turned up a few times. J is TRBJ1-2 and V is TRBV4-3; TRBD1 is a possible D gene (6 bases). Germline values: CDR1 LGHNA, CDR2 YSLEER. The CDR3 loop spans 17 amino acids. Deletions cut 0 bases from V and 4 bases from J, with 18 bases between. This CDR3 is CASSQDWRTVRGYGYTF. DNA for the CDR3: TGCGCCAGCAGCCAAGATTGGAGGACAGTCCGGGGCTATGGCTACACCTTC.

The genes are TRBV5-4 and TRBJ2-7; tentatively, D is TRBD2 (6 bases). The CDR3 contains 11 residues. The ends were cut back, 4 bases at V and 9 bases at J, with 11 bases in the middle. The germline V gene encodes CDR1 SGHNT and CDR2 YYREEE (reference sequence). CDR3: CASSQGGAQYF. The CDR3 DNA follows: TGTGCCAGCAGCCAAGGAGGGGCGCAGTACTTC.

The chain employs TRBV7-9 and TRBJ2-5; D not certain. This CDR3 comprises 16 residues. V was shortened by 4 bases and J by 1 base, with 16 bases between the two germline ends. From germline, CDR1 is SEHNR and CDR2 FQNEAQ (reference sequence). The CDR3: CASSSDIPVSQETQYF. The CDR3 DNA sequence: TGTGCCAGCAGCTCCGACATACCAGTCAGCCAAGAGACCCAGTACTTC.

The gene calls are TRBV6-5 and TRBJ1-1; D unresolved. CDR3 length: 15 residues. V was pared by 0 bases and J by 3 bases, with 11 bases between. CDR1 is MNHEY, CDR2 SVGAGI, per germline. The CDR3 coding sequence is TGTGCCAGCAGTTACTCCCGGACTGGTGACACTGAAGCTTTCTTT. This encodes CASSYSRTGDTEAFF.

CDR3 DNA sequence: TGCGCCAGCAGCCGTGGAGGGGACGGGTGGGCCAACGTCCTGACTTTC. This sequence encodes CASSRGGDGWANVLTF. The chain uses TRBV4-1 and TRBJ2-6; TRBD2 might be the D (6 bases). In germline, CDR1 is MGHRA, CDR2 YSYEKL. The CDR3 covers 16 residues. Trimming cost V 4 bases and J 5 bases, with 15 bases left between them.

This clone was picked up a small number of times. CDR3: CASSWGMGTYEQYF. The CDR3 coding sequence is TGCGCCAGCAGCTGGGGAATGGGGACCTACGAGCAGTACTTC. The gene calls are TRBV5-1 and TRBJ2-7; D unclear. Germline V lookup: CDR1 SGHRS, CDR2 YFSETQ. The CDR3 spans 14 residues. Trimming removed 3 bases at V and 2 bases at J, with 12 bases between.

This chain uses TRBV11-2 with TRBJ1-4; no clear D. The CDR3 is made up of 16 amino acids. Germline CDR1 and CDR2: SGHAT and FQNNGV. With 5 bases removed from V and 7 bases from J, the gap between germline ends came to 20 bases. In nucleotides, the CDR3 is TGTGCCAGCAGCGGGTTGTTCGGGGAGGAGGGTGAAAAACTGTTTTTT. This sequence encodes CASSGLFGEEGEKLFF.

The genes are TRBV6-6 and TRBJ2-3; TRBD1 matches 9 bases. Germline V gene data show CDR1 as MNHNY and CDR2 as SVGAGI (reference sequence). With 6 bases clipped from V and 6 bases from J, the junction kept 7 bases outside the gene matches. The CDR3 has 14 amino acids. The CDR3 DNA follows: TGTGCCAGCAGCCCGGCAGACAGGGGGGATACGCAGTATTTT. Its translation: CASSPADRGDTQYF.

The chain recombines TRBV6-5 with TRBJ1-2; D is unclear. Looked up from germline, CDR1 is MNHEY and CDR2 is SVGAGI. Trimming shortened V by 5 bases and J by 5 bases, and 9 bases separated the two germline ends. This CDR3 is built from 12 residues. CDR3 DNA sequence: TGTGCCAGCAGTCTTGGAGGATATGGCTACACCTTC. Protein product: CASSLGGYGYTF.

The rearrangement joins TRBV20-1 to TRBJ1-2; D is unclear. CDR3 length: 9 residues. Trimming took 4 bases from V and 8 from J, leaving 5 bases between them. Germline V gene lookup returns CDR1 DFQATT and CDR2 SNEGSKA (reference sequence). In DNA form, the CDR3 reads TGCAGTGCTAAAGGGGGCTACACCTTC. Encoded protein: CSAKGGYTF.

The table lists this clone with a few counts. The CDR3 DNA is TGTGCCAGCCGAGAGACAGGGGTAGAGACCCAGTACTTC. As protein: CASRETGVETQYF. The chain employs TRBV7-9 and TRBJ2-5, with 8 bases that match TRBD1. The germline CDR1 and CDR2 sequences are SEHNR and FQNEAQ (reference sequence). After removal of 8 bases from V and 4 bases from J, the junction contained 6 bases not matched to a gene. This CDR3 contains 13 residues.

The chain couples TRBV27 to TRBJ2-7, with D possibly being TRBD2 (5 bases). The CDR3 is 17 amino acids. Germline V lookup: CDR1 MNHEY, CDR2 SMNVEV (reference sequence). Trimming took off 3 bases at V and 2 bases at J, with 20 bases between the two ends. Written as DNA, the CDR3 is TGTGCCAGCAGTTTCATTGGGCCGAGGGCAGGCCCCTACGAGCAGTACTTC. Protein product: CASSFIGPRAGPYEQYF.